The entry below describes one T cell receptor (beta chain). Antigen: not known. This entry belongs to a study of molecular identifiers for immune sequencing clone quantification. Study conclusions and caveats: Spike-in Jurkat TCR RNA from a single cell reportedly registered among about a million naive cells. Among effectors, clones above 20 RNA copies held over 98% of molecules; among naive cells, under 1%.

Libraries of bulk TCR were made by previously described methods (with listed TCR primers). TCRdb re-called the PCR reads through MiXCR, storing one row per CDR3 protein. The sample consists of 550,000 to 750,000 distinct CDR3 sequences, around 20% of them appearing once. This receptor was obtained from a human donor in good health. Some libraries in this study had Jurkat cell RNA spiked in. Sequencing used naive CD8+ T cells from blood, with Jurkat cell RNA spiked in. The subset denotes: FACS-sorted CD8+CD4-CCR7+CD45RA+ naive T cells.

The DNA for the CDR3 is TGCGCCAGCAGCCCACTTGTCAGGGCGGGAGCCTACAATGAGCAGTTCTTC. Encoded protein: CASSPLVRAGAYNEQFF. J is TRBJ2-1 and V is TRBV4-3; 7 bases are a match to TRBD2. V was pared by 4 bases and J by 2 bases, with 11 bases of the junction left unmatched. Germline V gives CDR1 LGHNA, CDR2 YSLEER. The CDR3 has 17 amino acids.